This T cell receptor beta chain was captured by sequencing in a study of T cells after yellow fever vaccination. Study-wide findings and caveats: FACS-sorted repertoires could contain abundant clonotypes contaminating from the bulk population. Shared CD4/CD8 clonotypes were a small share, likely from convergent recombination.

CDR3 length: 15 amino acids. V lost 3 bases, J lost 3 bases, and 15 bases lay in between. Germline V gene sequence: CDR1 KGHSH, CDR2 LQKENI. TCRdb redid the calling of the 5' RACE reads with MiXCR, one entry per CDR3 protein. In the table there are about 350,000 distinct CDR3 sequences, around 8.1% of which are singletons. On this clonotype itself: As yet, its antigen is unknown.

This rearrangement joins TRBV18 to TRBJ2-7; D is unclear. This material consisted of PBMCs, taken about 49 days after the first yellow fever vaccination. This clonotype was sampled from a man aged 18-30 years who received the YFV17D yellow fever vaccine. The CDR3: CASSPYEGGDYEQYF. The CDR3 bases are TGTGCCAGCTCACCCTACGAAGGTGGGGACTACGAGCAGTACTTC. Filled out from reference TRBV18 and TRBJ2-7, the complete variable domain reads NAGVMQNPRHLVRRRGQEARLRCSPMKGHSHVYWYRQLPEEGLKFMVYLQKENIIDESGMPKERFSAEFPKEGPSILRIQQVVRGDSAAYFCASSPYEGGDYEQYFGPGTRLTVT.